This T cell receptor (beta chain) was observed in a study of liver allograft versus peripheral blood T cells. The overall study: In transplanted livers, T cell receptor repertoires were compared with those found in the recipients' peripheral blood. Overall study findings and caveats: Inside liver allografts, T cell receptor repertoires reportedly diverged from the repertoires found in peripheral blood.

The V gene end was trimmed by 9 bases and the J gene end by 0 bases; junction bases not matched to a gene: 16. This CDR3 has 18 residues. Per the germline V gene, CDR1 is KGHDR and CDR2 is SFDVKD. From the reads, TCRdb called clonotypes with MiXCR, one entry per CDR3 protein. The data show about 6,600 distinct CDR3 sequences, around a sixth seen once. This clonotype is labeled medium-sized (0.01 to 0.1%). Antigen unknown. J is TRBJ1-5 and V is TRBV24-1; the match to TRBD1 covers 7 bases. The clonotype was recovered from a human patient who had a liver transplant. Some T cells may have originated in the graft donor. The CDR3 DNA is TGTGCCACCGAGAACCGGGACAGTGGCGGGCATAGCAATCAGCCCCAGCATTTT. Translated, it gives CATENRDSGGHSNQPQHF.